The 30 T cell receptor beta chains below come from one sample, sequenced in a study of blood T cell repertoires in COVID-19. Some clones are missing from TCRdb's copy, which holds only in-frame ones; the method was immunoSEQ multiplex PCR. The profile covers some 300,000 clones, with 89% appearing a single time and less than 3.5% taken by the ten largest. What was sequenced was PBMCs or T cells enriched from blood (not recorded which). The source is a woman between 45 and 60 years old who had been exposed to COVID-19.

This sequence joins TRBV5-1 and TRBJ2-7; 7 bases align to TRBD1. V gave up 2 bases and J gave up 2 bases; unmatched junction bases: 7. The CDR3 is 15 residues long. Germline assignment: CDR1 SGHRS and CDR2 YFSETQ. The CDR3 region is CASSFTTGDPYEQYF. The CDR3 nucleotides are TGCGCCAGCAGCTTCACTACAGGGGACCCCTACGAGCAGTACTTC.

The chain employs TRBV24-1 and TRBJ1-3; 7 bases fit TRBD1. The CDR3 is made up of 18 amino acids. Looked up from germline, CDR1 is KGHDR and CDR2 is SFDVKD. Trimming took 1 base from V and 0 from J; bases not matched to a gene: 8. CDR3: CATSDFTRDRVSGNTIYF. The CDR3 region has the DNA TGTGCCACCAGTGATTTTACAAGAGACAGGGTCTCTGGAAACACCATATATTTT.

The chain links TRBV29-1 to TRBJ2-5; the D gene is possibly TRBD1 (8 bases). The germline V gene has CDR1 SQVTM and CDR2 ANQGSEA. V was pared by 0 bases and J by 5 bases, with 19 bases between. This CDR3 is 16 amino acids long. CDR3 nucleotide sequence: TGCAGCGTTGAAGACCCCAGGGGGCGGGAGCTGGAGACCCAGTACTTC. It yields the protein CSVEDPRGRELETQYF.

The chain uses TRBV6-2 or TRBV6-3 and TRBJ1-2, with 7 bases fitting TRBD1. This CDR3 is 14 amino acids long. The V gene end was trimmed by 6 bases and the J gene end by 0 bases; junction bases not matched to a gene: 4. Germline assignment: CDR1 MNHEY and CDR2 SVGEGT. The CDR3 nucleotides read TGTGCCAGCAGCCTTACAGGGGCTAACTATGGCTACACCTTC. Its translation is CASSLTGANYGYTF.

DNA of the CDR3: TGTGCCAGCAGCCCCGTTGACAGCGTGAACACTGAAGCTTTCTTT. Protein: CASSPVDSVNTEAFF. This chain connects TRBV28 to TRBJ1-1; D is possibly TRBD1 (5 bases). The germline V gene encodes CDR1 MDHEN and CDR2 SYDVKM. The CDR3 spans 15 residues. Between the trimmed V and J ends, which lost 6 bases and 0 bases, there was a span of 14 bases.

The gene calls are TRBV6-1 and TRBJ1-6; D gene unclear. Germline CDR1 reads MNHNS; CDR2 reads SASEGT. V dropped 4 bases and J dropped 0 bases, with 10 bases sitting between them. This CDR3 is built from 16 residues. The CDR3 protein is CASSVDGSSYNSPLHF. The CDR3 DNA sequence: TGTGCCAGCAGTGTGGACGGGAGCTCCTATAATTCACCCCTCCACTTT.

The chain carries TRBV4-1 and TRBJ1-5; D not certain. CDR3 length: 17 amino acids. The ends were cut back, 0 bases at V and 5 bases at J, with 17 bases in the middle. Germline V lookup: CDR1 MGHRA, CDR2 YSYEKL. The CDR3 protein is CASSQDAGRSRDQPQHF. Written as DNA, the CDR3 is TGCGCCAGCAGCCAAGACGCGGGGAGGAGTCGAGATCAGCCCCAGCATTTT.

The genes are TRBV28 and TRBJ1-1; no definite D call. This CDR3 is 12 amino acids long. Looked up from germline, CDR1 is MDHEN and CDR2 is SYDVKM. Trimming cost V 2 bases and J 9 bases, with 10 bases left between them. The CDR3 sequence: CASSLLGRKAFF. The CDR3 DNA is TGTGCCAGCAGTTTACTAGGCAGAAAAGCTTTCTTT.

The chain combines TRBV7-8 with TRBJ2-7, with 9 nucleotides matching TRBD1. Germline CDR1 is SGHVS and CDR2 is FQNEAQ. The V segment lost 5 bases and the J segment 2 bases; nucleotides outside the gene matches: 7. CDR3 size: 15 residues. The CDR3 region has the DNA TGTGCCAGCAGCCCGGAACAGGGGGCCACCTACGAGCAGTACTTC. The encoded protein is CASSPEQGATYEQYF.

The chain employs TRBV4-2 and TRBJ1-4; 7 bases fit TRBD1. In germline, CDR1 is LGHNA, CDR2 YNFKEQ. The CDR3 runs to 18 residues. V was pared by 4 bases and J by 0 bases, with 11 bases of the junction left unmatched. The CDR3 reads CASSPENDRVATNEKLFF. The CDR3 DNA is TGTGCCAGCAGCCCCGAGAACGACAGGGTAGCAACTAATGAAAAACTGTTTTTT.

This clone is a singleton in its sample. V gene TRBV28 combines with J gene TRBJ1-4; D may be TRBD1 (6 bases). Trimming left V 5 bases short and J 4 bases short, with 17 bases between. Per germline, CDR1 MDHEN and CDR2 SYDVKM. The CDR3 runs to 16 residues. The CDR3 protein is CASSLLQGFNNEKLFF. Here the CDR3 DNA reads TGTGCCAGCAGTCTCCTACAGGGTTTTAATAATGAAAAACTGTTTTTT. Variable domain in full (rest from reference TRBV28 and TRBJ1-4): DVKVTQSSRYLVKRTGEKVFLECVQDMDHENMFWYRQDPGLGLRLIYFSYDVKMKEKGDIPEGYSVSREKKERFSLILESASTNQTSMYLCASSLLQGFNNEKLFFGSGTQLSVL.

The chain employs TRBV5-5 and TRBJ1-6; D not certain. CDR3 length: 17 residues. Trimming shortened V by 3 bases and J by 0 bases, and 13 bases separated the two germline ends. In germline, CDR1 is SGHKS, CDR2 YYEKEE (reference sequence). Here the CDR3 reads CASSSRDLRSYNSPLHF. In DNA form, the CDR3 reads TGTGCCAGCAGCTCTCGAGATCTGCGCTCCTATAATTCACCCCTCCACTTT.

CDR3 sequence (DNA): TGTGCCAGCAGCCCCGTTGGCGGGGGGGCGTACCAAGAGACCCAGTACTTC. Protein product: CASSPVGGGAYQETQYF. This chain uses TRBV3-1 (or the pseudogene TRBV3-2) with TRBJ2-5; 9 nucleotides line up with TRBD2. V lost 4 bases, J lost 0 bases, and 9 bases stayed unmatched. CDR3 length: 17 amino acids. Germline V gene data show CDR1 as LGHDT and CDR2 as YNNKEL (reference sequence).

This clone was seen a handful of times. V and J are TRBV20-1 and TRBJ2-5, with D maybe TRBD2 (5 bases). With 7 bases removed from V and 4 bases from J, the gap between germline ends came to 10 bases. CDR3 size: 11 residues. From germline, CDR1 is DFQATT and CDR2 SNEGSKA (reference sequence). The DNA of the CDR3 is TGCAGTGTTCGGCTAGCAGAGACCCAGTACTTC. The encoded protein is CSVRLAETQYF.

In its sample, this clone was seen once. This chain connects TRBV5-6 to TRBJ1-5; no firm D call. Trimming shortened V by 2 bases and J by 6 bases, and 6 bases separated the two germline ends. The CDR3 contains 12 residues. Per the germline V gene, CDR1 is SGHDT and CDR2 is YYEEEE. The CDR3 coding sequence is TGTGCCAGCAGCTTTTCAGGTCAGCCCCAGCATTTT. Its protein product is CASSFSGQPQHF.

This clone was seen just once. The genes are TRBV9 and TRBJ1-4; 8 bases agree with TRBD1. V dropped 4 bases and J dropped 2; count of bases not matched to a gene: 10. Per the germline V gene, CDR1 is SGDLS and CDR2 is YYNGEE. This CDR3 is built from 17 residues. CDR3 amino acids: CASSQPGQGATNEKLFF. The CDR3 DNA follows: TGTGCCAGCAGCCAGCCCGGACAGGGTGCGACTAATGAAAAACTGTTTTTT.

The chain has TRBV3-1 (or the pseudogene TRBV3-2) and TRBJ1-1, with D perhaps matching TRBD1 (5 bases). Germline V gene data show CDR1 as LGHDT and CDR2 as YNNKEL (reference sequence). With 4 bases removed from V and 4 bases from J, the gap between germline ends came to 16 bases. This CDR3 region has 15 residues. Here the CDR3 reads CASSPRKGFLTEAFF. The CDR3 bases are TGTGCCAGCAGCCCCCGAAAGGGGTTTCTCACTGAAGCTTTCTTT.

This chain uses TRBV5-4 with TRBJ2-2; 7 bases fit TRBD1. The V and J ends lost 4 bases and 3 bases, in that order; junction bases with no gene match: 6. Per the germline V gene, CDR1 is SGHNT and CDR2 is YYREEE (reference sequence). The CDR3 runs 15 residues. CDR3 loop: CASSAPGQHTGELFF. For the CDR3, the DNA is TGTGCCAGCAGCGCTCCGGGACAGCACACCGGGGAGCTGTTTTTT.

The chain carries TRBV4-1 and TRBJ1-4; 7 bases align to TRBD1. Germline lookup yields CDR1 MGHRA and CDR2 YSYEKL. V trimming: 0 bases; J trimming: 1 base; junction bases outside the gene matches: 8. This CDR3 contains 18 residues. CDR3 region: CASSQDPLTGVTNEKLFF. For the CDR3, the DNA is TGCGCCAGCAGCCAAGATCCGTTAACAGGGGTAACTAATGAAAAACTGTTTTTT.

The gene calls are TRBV2 and TRBJ2-1; 7 bases line up with TRBD1. Losses at the gene ends were 5 bases for V and 2 bases for J; bases not matched to a gene: 6. The germline gives CDR1 SNHLY, CDR2 FYNNEI. The CDR3 extends over 15 amino acids. The CDR3, as DNA: TGTGCCAGCAGTCGCGACAGGGAGCCCTACAATGAGCAGTTCTTC. It encodes CASSRDREPYNEQFF.

V usage is TRBV6-5 and J usage is TRBJ1-1; no reliable D call. Germline V lookup: CDR1 MNHEY, CDR2 SVGAGI. The CDR3 sequence is 11 residues long. V was clipped by 6 bases and J by 6 bases, with 8 bases between them. CDR3 DNA sequence: TGTGCCAGCAGGGTCTACGCTGAAGCTTTCTTT. Protein: CASRVYAEAFF.

This sequence joins TRBV27 and TRBJ2-1, with 12 bases aligning to TRBD2. Germline trimming cut 8 bases from V and 4 bases from J; bases unmatched to any gene: 15. There are 18 residues in the CDR3. Germline V CDR1 and CDR2: MNHEY, SMNVEV (reference sequence). CDR3 in DNA: TGTGCCAGCGCCCCGATTCTAGCGGGGGGGCCCTTTTACAATGAGCAGTTCTTC. Protein product: CASAPILAGGPFYNEQFF.

The rearrangement joins TRBV5-4 to TRBJ1-2; D may be TRBD1 (6 bases). Trimming pared 0 bases from V and 2 bases from J, leaving 8 bases between. Per the germline V gene, CDR1 is SGHNT and CDR2 is YYREEE (reference sequence). The CDR3 runs 14 residues. In DNA, the CDR3 is TGTGCCAGCAGCTTGGGACAGGAAAACTATGGCTACACCTTC. Translation gives CASSLGQENYGYTF.

This rearrangement joins TRBV19 to TRBJ2-2, with 8 bases that match TRBD1. V trimming: 4 bases; J trimming: 8 bases; junction bases outside the gene matches: 12. The germline CDR1 and CDR2 sequences are LNHDA and SQIVND (reference sequence). The CDR3 extends over 16 amino acids. DNA of the CDR3: TGTGCCAGTAGTACAGGGACAGGACCCCGTTTAGGGGAGCTGTTTTTT. Protein product: CASSTGTGPRLGELFF.

The chain couples TRBV5-1 to TRBJ1-2, with TRBD1 as a possible D gene (6 bases). The CDR3 runs 15 residues. Germline-derived CDR1 and CDR2 are SGHRS and YFSETQ. Trimming took 4 bases from V and 4 from J, leaving 17 bases between them. CDR3 bases: TGCGCCAGCAGCCCACGGACAGACAGCCCCTATGGCTACACCTTC. Encoded protein: CASSPRTDSPYGYTF.

The gene calls are TRBV18 and TRBJ2-3; 9 bases agree with TRBD1. The germline gives CDR1 KGHSH, CDR2 LQKENI. The CDR3 contains 16 residues. Losses at the gene ends were 1 base for V and 0 bases for J; bases not matched to a gene: 2. CDR3 coding DNA: TGTGCCAGCTCACCACTACAGGGGGCTAGCACAGATACGCAGTATTTT. Translating gives CASSPLQGASTDTQYF.

The rearrangement links TRBV4-1 to TRBJ1-3; D gene unclear. Germline loops: CDR1 MGHRA, CDR2 YSYEKL. CDR3 length: 14 amino acids. The ends were cut back, 0 bases at V and 4 bases at J, with 7 bases in the middle. The CDR3 region is CASSQDYRGNTIYF. The CDR3 DNA reads TGCGCCAGCAGCCAAGACTATCGGGGAAACACCATATATTTT.

The V and J genes are TRBV19 and TRBJ1-2; D call uncertain. Germline V gives CDR1 LNHDA, CDR2 SQIVND (reference sequence). The length of the CDR3 is 11 residues. Trimming pared 5 bases from V and 7 bases from J, leaving 8 bases between. CDR3 region: CASSREAGYTF. In DNA, the CDR3 is TGTGCCAGTAGTCGGGAGGCTGGCTACACCTTC.

The chain has TRBV24-1 and TRBJ2-2, with D possibly TRBD1 on 6 matching bases. The CDR3 has 15 amino acids. Germline V CDR1 and CDR2: KGHDR, SFDVKD. The germline V and J ends were trimmed by 5 bases and 2 bases, with 11 bases remaining between them. CDR3 nucleotide sequence: TGTGCCACCAGTGGAGGGACACTTAACACCGGGGAGCTGTTTTTT. This encodes CATSGGTLNTGELFF.

The chain is built from TRBV5-8 and TRBJ2-3; 7 bases agree with TRBD1. This CDR3 contains 14 residues. Per the germline V gene, CDR1 is SGHTS and CDR2 is YDEGEE. Trimming at V came to 4 bases and at J to 5 bases, leaving 7 bases not matched to a gene. In nucleotides, the CDR3 is TGTGCCAGCAGCATTGGACAGGTTAAAGATACGCAGTATTTT. This encodes CASSIGQVKDTQYF.